A single sample is the source of the 29 T cell receptor beta chains below, sequenced in a study of CD8+CD57+ T cells in acquired aplastic anemia. The patients chosen for sequencing had shown expansion of CD8+CD57+ cells (detected by flow cytometry). Genomic DNA was employed as the template in profiling TCR beta VDJ and CDR3. A single record per CDR3 protein comes from TCRdb applying MiXCR to the reads. The sample carries roughly 250,000 distinct CDR3 sequences, roughly 82% recorded once. Sample: sorted CD4+, CD8+, or CD8+CD57+ T cells (not recorded which) from PBMCs. The receptors derive from a human donor with aplastic anemia.

V gene TRBV9 combines with J gene TRBJ1-6, with D unresolved. This CDR3 has 16 residues. V lost 0 bases and J 14 bases, leaving 21 bases between the germline ends. Germline-derived CDR1 and CDR2 are SGDLS and YYNGEE. Here the CDR3 reads CASSVDGRANEQSLHF. CDR3 DNA: TGTGCCAGCAGCGTAGACGGGAGGGCCAATGAGCAGTCCCTCCACTTT. Based on the CDR3 plus reference TRBV9 and TRBJ1-6, the full variable domain is DSGVTQTPKHLITATGQRVTLRCSPRSGDLSVYWYQQSLDQGLQFLIQYYNGEERAKGNILERFSAQQFPDLHSELNLSSLELGDSALYFCASSVDGRANEQSLHFGNGTRLTVT.

This clonotype was found many times. The chain is built from TRBV7-9 and TRBJ1-3; D might be TRBD1 (5 bases). Germline values: CDR1 SEHNR, CDR2 FQNEAQ (reference sequence). This CDR3 is 16 amino acids long. Deletions cut 5 bases from V and 0 bases from J, with 14 bases between. CDR3 residues: CASSRRDLRSGNTIYF. The CDR3 DNA reads as TGTGCCAGCAGCCGACGGGACCTCCGCTCTGGAAACACCATATATTTT.

On this clonotype itself: It is unclear where the CDR3 begins or ends on the DNA, so no DNA is shown, and the CDR3 is as TCRdb lists it. The genes are TRBV7-9 and TRBJ1-2. 16 amino acids form the CDR3, both terminal residues included. In germline, CDR1 is SEHNR, CDR2 FQNEAQ (reference sequence). This CDR3 is CASSSSDTEYFGPYTF.

The chain employs TRBV5-6 and TRBJ2-1; 11 bases are a match to TRBD2. The CDR3 is made up of 19 amino acids. J gave up 4 bases and V 4 bases, and 16 bases lay outside the gene matches. Germline loops: CDR1 SGHDT, CDR2 YYEEEE. The DNA for the CDR3 is TGTGCCAGCAGCCCTCGACTAGCGGGGTACGTTTTTGTTTACAATGAGCAGTTCTTC. Its protein is CASSPRLAGYVFVYNEQFF.

The chain recombines TRBV19 with TRBJ2-7, with 7 bases matching TRBD1. Germline CDR1 LNHDA, CDR2 SQIVND (reference sequence). This CDR3 region has 18 residues. This CDR3 reads CASSFHPDGTALAYEQHV. In DNA, the CDR3 is TGTGCCAGCAGCTTTCATCCTGACGGGACAGCCCTTGCCTACGAGCAGCACGTC.

The rearrangement links TRBV5-4 to TRBJ2-1; a weak D match, TRBD2 (5 bases). The CDR3 contains 13 residues. V lost 3 bases and J 8 bases, leaving 12 bases between the germline ends. Germline V gene sequence: CDR1 SGHNT, CDR2 YYREEE (reference sequence). CDR3 sequence: CASSYTRVHEQFF. The CDR3 DNA reads TGTGCCAGCAGCTATACTAGGGTCCATGAGCAGTTCTTC.

This rearrangement joins TRBV7-9 to TRBJ2-3; D is unclear. The tail of the sequence fits TRBJ1-5 better, so the J call may be wrong. From germline, CDR1 is SEHNR and CDR2 FQNEAQ (reference sequence). This CDR3 is 14 amino acids long. CDR3 DNA: TGTGCCAGCAGCTTAGAAGACGGCGCGCAGCCCCAGCATTTT. Residues: CASSLEDGAQPQHF.

Remarks on this clonotype: The germline gene is not matched at one end of the junction; a read error may be the cause. The chain is built from TRBV7-2 and TRBJ2-1, with 9 bases fitting TRBD2. The germline CDR1 and CDR2 sequences are SGHTA and FQGNSA. This CDR3 is built from 14 residues. This chain's CDR3 is CASSLSGRPNELFF. CDR3 coding DNA: TGCGCCAGCAGCTTAAGCGGGAGGCCGAATGAGCTGTTCTTC.

V usage is TRBV15 and J usage is TRBJ2-2; D not certain. The V end lost 2 bases, the J end lost 7 bases, and 14 bases lay between the germline ends. This CDR3 is 15 amino acids long. Germline loops: CDR1 LNHNV, CDR2 YYDKDF (reference sequence). The CDR3 sequence is CATSRTGPSRGELFF. The DNA of the CDR3 is TGTGCCACCAGCAGAACCGGACCGAGCCGCGGGGAGCTGTTTTTT.

This clonotype was seen a handful of times. This chain joins TRBV25-1 and TRBJ2-7; D might be TRBD1 (6 bases). The V and J ends lost 2 bases and 4 bases respectively, with 9 bases between them. Germline V gene lookup returns CDR1 MGHDK and CDR2 SYGVNS. CDR3 size: 13 residues. In nucleotides, the CDR3 is TGTGCCAGCAGTGAAGGGGGACATTACGAGCAGTACTTC. Encoded protein: CASSEGGHYEQYF.

The chain employs TRBV7-8 and TRBJ2-7; TRBD2 is a possible D gene (6 bases). CDR3 length: 13 amino acids. Germline V lookup: CDR1 SGHVS, CDR2 FQNEAQ. CDR3 region: CASSLAPGYEPYV. The CDR3, as DNA: TGTGCCAGCAGCCTAGCGCCTGGCTACGAGCCGTACGTT.

This clonotype occurred once. The chain carries TRBV7-9 and TRBJ2-7, with D unresolved. This CDR3 spans 12 amino acids. Germline assignment: CDR1 SEHNR and CDR2 FQNEAQ (reference sequence). V gave up 7 bases and J gave up 6 bases, with 13 bases separating them. The CDR3 here is CASISKDPEQYF. The CDR3 coding sequence is TGTGCCAGCATCTCAAAGGACCCCGAGCAGTACTTC.

The chain uses TRBV7-6 and TRBJ2-3, with 11 bases lining up with TRBD2. The germline CDR1 and CDR2 sequences are SGHVS and FNYEAQ. The CDR3 has 15 amino acids. Trimming cost V 5 bases and J 4 bases; bases outside gene matches: 5. The chain's CDR3 is CASSTPLAGADTQYF. The CDR3, as DNA: TGTGCCAGCAGCACCCCACTAGCGGGGGCAGATACGCAGTATTTT.

To note about this clonotype: No DNA is shown, since the ends of the CDR3 on it are uncertain; the CDR3 is the one TCRdb lists. This rearrangement joins TRBV19 to TRBJ2-3; the table gives TRBD1 as D, unverified against the DNA. The CDR3 is 14 residues long, ends included. The germline CDR1 and CDR2 sequences are LNHDA and SQIVND (reference sequence). The CDR3 loop is CASSWASGTDTEHF.

The V gene is TRBV20-1, the J gene TRBJ1-2, with D maybe TRBD1 (6 bases). V was trimmed by 4 bases and J by 3 bases, leaving 12 bases between them. Per germline, CDR1 DFQATT and CDR2 SNEGSKA (reference sequence). The CDR3 spans 13 residues. The CDR3 nucleotides are TGCAGTGCTATCGGGGGCACTGACTATGGCTACACCTTC. Protein: CSAIGGTDYGYTF.

Turning to this clonotype: Without the conserved terminal phenylalanine or tryptophan, this CDR3 likely stems from a read error. It is unclear where the CDR3 begins or ends on the DNA, so no DNA is shown, and the CDR3 is as TCRdb lists it. The chain carries TRBV15 and TRBJ2-3. Germline V gene sequence: CDR1 LNHNV, CDR2 YYDKDF (reference sequence). The CDR3 is 15 amino acids in total, end residues counted. The CDR3 sequence is CATSGEAQSTDQQYG.

This clonotype occurred once. V and J are TRBV7-9 and TRBJ2-1, with 7 bases identical to TRBD2. From germline, CDR1 is SEHNR and CDR2 FQNEAQ (reference sequence). The CDR3 loop spans 14 amino acids. V gave up 4 bases and J gave up 6 bases; unmatched junction bases: 6. CDR3 sequence (DNA): TGTGCCAGCAGCTGGACTAGGGGTAGCAATGAGCAGTTCTTC. Translating it yields CASSWTRGSNEQFF.

This rearrangement joins TRBV7-8 to TRBJ2-3; D is tentatively TRBD1 or TRBD2 (5 bases each). Germline lookup yields CDR1 SGHVS and CDR2 FQNEAQ. This CDR3 spans 16 amino acids. Trimming stripped 5 bases from V and 2 bases from J, with 17 bases between. The CDR3 DNA is TGTGCCAGCAGCCCCGGTATGGGGGATCACACAGATACGCAGTATTTT. It is translated as CASSPGMGDHTDTQYF.

The V gene is TRBV9, the J gene TRBJ1-1, with D perhaps TRBD1 (5 bases). V lost 5 bases and J 11 bases, leaving 25 bases between the germline ends. The CDR3 totals 15 residues. Per the germline V gene, CDR1 is SGDLS and CDR2 is YYNGEE. The CDR3 coding sequence is TGTGCCAGCAGGTCCAGGGCCTGGGGCCAACGTCCTGCTTTCTTT. This gives the protein CASRSRAWGQRPAFF.

A note on this clonotype: The junction does not match germline at one end; this may be a read error. This chain links TRBV7-8 with TRBJ2-7, with D perhaps TRBD1 or TRBD2 (5 bases each). Per the germline V gene, CDR1 is SGHVS and CDR2 is FQNEAQ. The CDR3 extends over 14 amino acids. The CDR3 loop is CASSLAQGTDTQYF. The CDR3 nucleotides read TGTGCCAGCAGTTTAGCGCAGGGTACCGATACGCAGTACTTC.

For this clonotype: Compared with germline, one end of the junction differs, possibly owing to a read error. The chain carries TRBV9 and TRBJ2-3; D is undetermined. The V gene's germline CDR1 is SGDLS and CDR2 YYNGEE. The CDR3 is 14 residues long. Here the CDR3 reads CASNLGKRTDTQYF. For the CDR3, the DNA is TGTGCCAGCAACTTAGGTAAACGCACCGATACGCAGTATTTT.

J is TRBJ1-2 and V is TRBV7-8; D perhaps matches TRBD1 (5 bases). The CDR3 has 14 amino acids. The V gene's germline CDR1 is SGHVS and CDR2 FQNEAQ. Trimming removed 4 bases from V and 5 bases from J, with 14 bases in between. CDR3 coding DNA: TGTGCCAGCAGCTCCACGAGGGGCAGGTATGGCTACACCTTC. Its protein is CASSSTRGRYGYTF.

A word on this clonotype: One end of the junction is discordant with germline, which a read error may explain. The chain joins TRBV9 to TRBJ2-2, with unresolved D. CDR1 is SGDLS, CDR2 YYNGEE, per germline. This CDR3 comprises 12 residues. The CDR3 sequence: CASGVAPDKLYF. The CDR3 coding sequence is TGTGCCAGCGGAGTAGCTCCAGACAAGCTGTACTTC.

With regard to this clonotype: A junction end diverges from the germline sequence, so it may reflect a read error. This chain joins TRBV11-1 and TRBJ2-5; no clear D gene. From germline, CDR1 is SGHAT and CDR2 FQDESV (reference sequence). This CDR3 spans 14 amino acids. The CDR3 DNA reads TGTGCCACCAGCAGAGGTATGGCGCAAGAGACCCAGTACTTC. It translates to CATSRGMAQETQYF.

This clonotype appeared a few times. This chain links TRBV19 with TRBJ2-1, with 13 nucleotides matching TRBD2. CDR1 and CDR2 (germline): LNHDA, SQIVND (reference sequence). The ends lost 5 bases at V and 6 bases at J; junction bases unmatched: 7. The CDR3 loop spans 16 amino acids. CDR3 loop: CASSGTGTSGVNEQFF. CDR3 coding DNA: TGTGCCAGTAGTGGGACAGGGACTAGCGGGGTCAATGAGCAGTTCTTC.

This clonotype has at least ten counts. The chain combines TRBV7-8 with TRBJ1-2, with TRBD1 matching over 7 bases. The CDR3 runs 15 residues. Germline lookup yields CDR1 SGHVS and CDR2 FQNEAQ. Losses at the gene ends were 3 bases for V and 13 bases for J; bases not matched to a gene: 17. As DNA, the CDR3 is TGTGCCAGCAGCTTTAATCCAGACGGGACAGCCCTTTCCACCTTC. This translates into CASSFNPDGTALSTF.

V and J are TRBV2 and TRBJ1-1, with 9 bases that match TRBD1. Germline V gene data show CDR1 as SNHLY and CDR2 as FYNNEI. V was pared by 8 bases and J by 10 bases, with 5 bases of the junction left unmatched. This CDR3 contains 11 residues. In DNA, the CDR3 is TGTGCCAGCCGAAGACAGGGGGGAGCTTTCTTT. It translates to CASRRQGGAFF.

As regards this clonotype: A read error may explain this, as a much larger clone is one base away. Lacking the conserved final phenylalanine or tryptophan, this CDR3 likely reflects a read error. The DNA is left out, because the CDR3 cannot be placed on it with certainty; the CDR3 is given as TCRdb lists it. The chain recombines TRBV7-8 with TRBJ2-3; the table's D call of TRBD2 was not tested on the DNA. Both ends counted, the CDR3 spans 13 residues. The V gene's germline CDR1 is SGHVS and CDR2 FQNEAQ. CDR3 in amino acids: CASSLAGGDDPQY.

The genes are TRBV7-3 and TRBJ2-1, with D tentatively TRBD1 or TRBD2 (6 bases each). Trimming took 5 bases from V and 10 from J, leaving 21 bases between them. CDR3 length: 15 residues. Germline loops: CDR1 SGHTA, CDR2 FQGTGA. The CDR3 reads CASSIGGGYTGEQFF. In DNA, the CDR3 is TGTGCCAGCAGCATAGGGGGAGGCTACACCGGGGAGCAGTTCTTC.